Each of the 4 T cell receptor beta chains below was sequenced from the same sample in a study of shared clonotypes between healthy human individuals (dated by TCRdb to about 2020). Libraries were built with the immunoSEQ multiplex PCR assay. Drawn from immuneACCESS, this table holds only the in-frame rearrangements with V and J called that TCRdb kept. Clones are partly lost; checked studies trace under half to an unresolved V gene and leave the rest unexplained. Counted in this sample were over 850,000 clones; about 80% of them appeared once. The top ten clones comprise more than 0.45% of the sample. The sample consisted of memory CD4+ T cells from PBMCs. The cell subset or site label for this specimen denotes: CD45RA-negative fraction. These receptors all come from a man aged 18 to 29 in good health. Some clones in this sample may be carry-over from other donors' samples.

This sequence joins TRBV6-5 and TRBJ2-7; 8 bases align to TRBD2. Germline trimming cut 5 bases from V and 3 bases from J; bases unmatched to any gene: 6. Germline assignment: CDR1 MNHEY and CDR2 SVGAGI. The length of the CDR3 is 14 residues. CDR3 amino acids: CASSKPGLVYEQYF. DNA of the CDR3: TGTGCCAGCAGTAAACCGGGACTAGTCTACGAGCAGTACTTC.

The gene calls are TRBV30 and TRBJ1-4; D is possibly TRBD1 (6 bases). This CDR3 comprises 14 residues. Trimming took off 8 bases at V and 8 bases at J, with 21 bases between the two ends. Germline-derived CDR1 and CDR2 are GTSNPN and SVGIG (reference sequence). The CDR3 nucleotides read TGTGCCCGGGAGGGCGAGGGGGGAAAGGAAAAACTGTTTTTT. Translating gives CAREGEGGKEKLFF.

Details on this clone: A far larger clone differs by one base, so this is likely a read error. The chain carries TRBV6-6 and TRBJ2-3; no clear D. Germline V lookup: CDR1 MNHNY, CDR2 SVGAGI (reference sequence). The CDR3 is 11 amino acids. In nucleotides, the CDR3 is TGTGCCACCAGTGACACAGATACGCAGTATTTT. Protein sequence: CATSDTDTQYF.

The DNA of the CDR3 is TGCAGCGTTGGGGGGACTAGCGTTTTATGGGCCACCGGGGAGCTGTTTTTT. This gives the protein CSVGGTSVLWATGELFF. The chain uses TRBV29-1 and TRBJ2-2; 10 nucleotides align to TRBD2. Germline trimming cut 4 bases from V and 4 bases from J; bases unmatched to any gene: 12. Germline V gene data show CDR1 as SQVTM and CDR2 as ANQGSEA. The CDR3 is made up of 17 amino acids.